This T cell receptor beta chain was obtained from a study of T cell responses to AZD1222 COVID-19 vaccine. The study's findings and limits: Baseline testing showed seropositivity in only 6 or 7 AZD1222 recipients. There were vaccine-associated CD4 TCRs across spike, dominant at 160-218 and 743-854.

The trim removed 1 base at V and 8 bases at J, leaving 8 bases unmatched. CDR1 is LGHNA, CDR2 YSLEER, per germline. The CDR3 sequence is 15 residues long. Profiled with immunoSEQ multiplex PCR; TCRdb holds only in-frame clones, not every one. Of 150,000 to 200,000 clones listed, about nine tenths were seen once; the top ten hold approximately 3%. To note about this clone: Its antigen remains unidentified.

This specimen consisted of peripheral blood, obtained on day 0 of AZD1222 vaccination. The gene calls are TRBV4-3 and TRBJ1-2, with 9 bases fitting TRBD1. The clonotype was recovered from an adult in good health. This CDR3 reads CASSQGPGTGQGYTF. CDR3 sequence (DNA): TGCGCCAGCAGCCAAGGCCCCGGGACAGGGCAAGGCTACACCTTC.